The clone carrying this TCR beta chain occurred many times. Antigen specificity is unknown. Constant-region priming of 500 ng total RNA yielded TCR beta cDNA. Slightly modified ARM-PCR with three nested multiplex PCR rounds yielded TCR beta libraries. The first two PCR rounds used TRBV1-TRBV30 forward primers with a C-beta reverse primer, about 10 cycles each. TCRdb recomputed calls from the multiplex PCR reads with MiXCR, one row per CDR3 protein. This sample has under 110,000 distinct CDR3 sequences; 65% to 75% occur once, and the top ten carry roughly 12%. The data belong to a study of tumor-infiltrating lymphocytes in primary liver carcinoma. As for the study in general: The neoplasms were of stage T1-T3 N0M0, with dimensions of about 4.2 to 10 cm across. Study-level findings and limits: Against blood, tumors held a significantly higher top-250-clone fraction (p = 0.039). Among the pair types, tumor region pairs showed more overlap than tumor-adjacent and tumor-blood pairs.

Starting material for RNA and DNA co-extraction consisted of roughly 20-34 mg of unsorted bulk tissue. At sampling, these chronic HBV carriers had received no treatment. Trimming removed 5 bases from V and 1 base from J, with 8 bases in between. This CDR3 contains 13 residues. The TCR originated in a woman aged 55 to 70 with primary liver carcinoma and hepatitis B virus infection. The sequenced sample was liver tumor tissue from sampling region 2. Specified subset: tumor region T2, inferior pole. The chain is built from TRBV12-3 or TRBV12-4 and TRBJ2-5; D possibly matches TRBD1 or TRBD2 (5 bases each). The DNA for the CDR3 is TGTGCCAGCAGTCAGGGAGCCCAAGAGACCCAGTACTTC. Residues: CASSQGAQETQYF.